Listed below are T cell receptor beta chains from one sample, sequenced in a study of PD-1 blockade in classical Hodgkin lymphoma. Produced via immunoSEQ multiplex PCR; TCRdb's table is partial and in-frame only. The table lists about 44,000 clones, around two thirds of them singletons. The starting material was peripheral blood mononuclear cells (PBMCs), obtained before the fourth cycle of nivolumab. The receptors were sampled from a human donor with classical Hodgkin lymphoma. The CDR3 runs from the conserved cysteine through the conserved F or W. A D gene is named only where the DNA matches it firmly. Clone size is not always given. Where it is, it says once, few, many or a class for expanded clones.

.	15	TRBV4-1	TRBJ1-5	TRBD1	TGCGCCAGCAGCCAAGGGGGACAGGGTTATCAGCCCCAGCATTTT	CASSQGGQGYQPQHF
once	17	TRBV2	TRBJ1-2	.	TGTGCCAGCAGTGAACCTAAGGTTTCGGGGCTAAACTATGGTTACACCTTC	CASSEPKVSGLNYGYTF
.	15	TRBV28	TRBJ2-7	.	TGTGCCAGCAGTTTATATGGTCCAGGATCCTACGAGCAGTACTTC	CASSLYGPGSYEQYF
.	14	TRBV7-3	TRBJ1-3	.	TGTGCCAGCAGCTTAAGGGTCTCTGGAAACACCATATATTTT	CASSLRVSGNTIYF
.	15	TRBV4-3	TRBJ1-3	.	TGCGCCAGCAGCCAAGATATATCATCTGGAAACACCATATATTTT	CASSQDISSGNTIYF
.	15	TRBV7-2	TRBJ1-2	.	TGTGCCAGCAGCCCGGTGGGTACAGGAGATTATGGCTACACCTTC	CASSPVGTGDYGYTF
once	15	TRBV4-2	TRBJ2-4	TRBD1	TGTGCCAGCAGCCCAGGGACAGGGGGCTCGTACATTCAGTACTTC	CASSPGTGGSYIQYF
.	20	TRBV21-1	TRBJ1-1	.	TGTGCCAGCAGCGGCCCCGGGACGGACAGGGGGAAACCCATGAACACTGAAGCTTTCTTT	CASSGPGTDRGKPMNTEAFF
.	15	TRBV5-1	TRBJ2-6	.	TGCGCCAGCAGAGGCGTGAACTCTGGGGCCAACGTCCTGACTTTC	CASRGVNSGANVLTF
few	16	TRBV28	TRBJ1-5	TRBD1	TGTGCCAGCAGTGGTATCGGGACAGGGGTTCGACAGCCCCAGCATTTT	CASSGIGTGVRQPQHF
few	15	TRBV10-1	TRBJ1-6	.	TGCGCCAGCAGTGCCGACAGGTTGGGGGATTCACCCCTCCACTTT	CASSADRLGDSPLHF
.	13	TRBV11-3	TRBJ1-1	TRBD1	TGTGCCAGCAGCCAACGGACAGGGGCTGAAGCTTTCTTT	CASSQRTGAEAFF
.	15	TRBV6-5	TRBJ2-1	TRBD1	TGTGCCAGCAGTCGCCAAGGGGGCATCTACAATGAGCAGTTCTTC	CASSRQGGIYNEQFF
once	16	TRBV7-2	TRBJ1-2	.	TGTGCCAGCAGCTTAACTAGTGGGCCGGGGTTGGGTGGCTACACCTTC	CASSLTSGPGLGGYTF
.	15	TRBV9	TRBJ2-7	TRBD1	TGTGCCAGCAGCGTAGGTGGGACAGCTACCTACGAGCAGTACTTC	CASSVGGTATYEQYF
.	14	TRBV11-3	TRBJ2-2	.	TGTGCCAGCAGCTTAGACCCCTACACCGGGGAGCTGTTTTTT	CASSLDPYTGELFF
.	14	TRBV5-1	TRBJ2-1	.	TGCGCCAGCAGCTTGGGACTAGGGGACAATGAGCAGTTCTTC	CASSLGLGDNEQFF
.	14	TRBV5-6	TRBJ1-4	.	TGTGCCAGCAGCCTTATTACAACTAATGAAAAACTGTTTTTT	CASSLITTNEKLFF
.	15	TRBV10-3	TRBJ2-5	.	TGTGCCATCAGTGAAGGGCAGGGGCGGAAGGAGACCCAGTACTTC	CAISEGQGRKETQYF
.	13	TRBV18	TRBJ2-1	.	TGTGCCAGCTCACCACCGGGGGGCGTCCAAGGGTTCTTC	CASSPPGGVQGFF
few	13	TRBV18	TRBJ1-1	.	TGTGCCAGCTCCTACGAGCTCAACACTGAAGCTTTCTTT	CASSYELNTEAFF
medium-sized	15	TRBV19	TRBJ1-4	.	TGTGCCAGTAGTCAAACCCCGGGAGACTTTGAAAAACTGTTTTTT	CASSQTPGDFEKLFF
.	15	TRBV9	TRBJ2-7	.	TGTGCCAGCAGCGTAGAAAGTGGGTACTCCTACGAGCAGTACTTC	CASSVESGYSYEQYF
few	16	TRBV2	TRBJ2-2	TRBD2	TGTGCCAGCAGTCGACTGGGACTAGCCAGCACCGGGGAGCTGTTTTTT	CASSRLGLASTGELFF
.	13	TRBV7-2	TRBJ1-1	.	TGTGCCAGCAGCCCCGTCATCAACACTGAAGCTTTCTTT	CASSPVINTEAFF
few	18	TRBV9	TRBJ2-3	TRBD2	TGTGCCAGCAGCGAACTTAGCGGGGGCTCCCCTTGGACAGATACGCAGTATTTT	CASSELSGGSPWTDTQYF
.	13	TRBV5-4	TRBJ2-4	.	TGTGCCAGCAGCGCCGGGACGGAAAACATTCAGTACTTC	CASSAGTENIQYF
.	13	TRBV5-4	TRBJ2-7	TRBD1	TGTGCCAGCAAGGACAGGGTGGTCAACGAGCAGTACTTC	CASKDRVVNEQYF
.	13	TRBV30	TRBJ1-4	.	TGTGCCTGGACCCTGTCCATTCGGGAAAAACTGTTTTTT	CAWTLSIREKLFF
.	14	TRBV5-3	TRBJ1-1	.	TGTGCCAGAAGCCCTTCCGGGACCCCGAGCGGAGCTTTCTTT	CARSPSGTPSGAFF
.	12	TRBV5-1	TRBJ2-4	TRBD1	TGCGCCAGCAGCCCACTCTCAGGGGGCAAGTACTTC	CASSPLSGGKYF
few	12	TRBV18	TRBJ1-1	.	TGTGCCAGCTCACAAGGGGAAACTGAAGCTTTCTTT	CASSQGETEAFF
.	15	TRBV5-1	TRBJ2-3	.	TGCGCCAGCAGTCCGGACAGCACTAGCACAGATACGCAGTATTTT	CASSPDSTSTDTQYF
.	16	TRBV7-2	TRBJ1-1	.	TGTGCCAGCAGCTTAGACGGGCTCCTCTTAGGTGCCGAAGCTTTCTTT	CASSLDGLLLGAEAFF
.	13	TRBV28	TRBJ1-2	.	TGTGCCACTGGGGGGGGACACTACTATGGCTACACCTTC	CATGGGHYYGYTF
.	15	TRBV19	TRBJ1-5	.	TGTGCCAGTAGCTATTATCAGGACTCTAATCAGCCCCAGCATTTT	CASSYYQDSNQPQHF
few	14	TRBV30	TRBJ1-5	.	TGTGCCTGGAGTGTCTCAGGGAACAATCAGCCCCAGCATTTT	CAWSVSGNNQPQHF
medium-sized	14	TRBV5-1	TRBJ2-7	.	TGCGCCAGCAGCTTGCTCGGAAGCTCCTACGAGCAGTACTTC	CASSLLGSSYEQYF
few	16	TRBV19	TRBJ2-1	.	TGTGCCAGTACCTCGTGGGGGACAAGCTCCTACAATGAGCAGTTCTTC	CASTSWGTSSYNEQFF
few	14	TRBV28	TRBJ1-5	TRBD1	TGTGCCAGCAGGAACGACAGGGGCAATCAGCCCCAGCATTTT	CASRNDRGNQPQHF
.	13	TRBV19	TRBJ2-7	.	TGTGCCAGTAGTATCGGCGGAACCTACGAGCAGTACTTC	CASSIGGTYEQYF
.	21	TRBV9	TRBJ2-5	.	TGTGCCAGCAGCGTAGCTCCGGATGCTATTGGCACGACTAATGTCCAAGAGACCCAGTACTTC	CASSVAPDAIGTTNVQETQYF
.	15	TRBV30	TRBJ2-7	.	TGTGCCTGCAAAGATTGGGCCTGGCCCTCCTACGAGCAGTACTTC	CACKDWAWPSYEQYF
many	16	TRBV11-2	TRBJ1-6	.	TGTGCCAGCAGCTTAGGGCAGGGTCCCGCCGAAGGGCCCCTCCACTTT	CASSLGQGPAEGPLHF
.	12	TRBV5-6	TRBJ1-2	.	TGTGCCAGCAGCTTGTACCGGCAGGGCTACACCTTC	CASSLYRQGYTF